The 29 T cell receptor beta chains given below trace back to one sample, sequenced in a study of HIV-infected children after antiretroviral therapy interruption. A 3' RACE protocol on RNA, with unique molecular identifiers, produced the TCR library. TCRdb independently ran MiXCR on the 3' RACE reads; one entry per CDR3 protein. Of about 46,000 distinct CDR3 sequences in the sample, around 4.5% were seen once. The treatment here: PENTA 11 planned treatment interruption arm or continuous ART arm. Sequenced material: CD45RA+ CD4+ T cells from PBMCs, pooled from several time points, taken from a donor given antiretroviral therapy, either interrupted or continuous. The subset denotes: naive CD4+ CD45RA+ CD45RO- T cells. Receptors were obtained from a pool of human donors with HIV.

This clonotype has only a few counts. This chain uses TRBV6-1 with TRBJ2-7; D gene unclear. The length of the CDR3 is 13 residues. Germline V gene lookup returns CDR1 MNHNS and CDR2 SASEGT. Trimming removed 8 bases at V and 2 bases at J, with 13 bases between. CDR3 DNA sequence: TGTGCCAGCTCTAGGAGTGCCACCTACGAGCAGTACTTC. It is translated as CASSRSATYEQYF.

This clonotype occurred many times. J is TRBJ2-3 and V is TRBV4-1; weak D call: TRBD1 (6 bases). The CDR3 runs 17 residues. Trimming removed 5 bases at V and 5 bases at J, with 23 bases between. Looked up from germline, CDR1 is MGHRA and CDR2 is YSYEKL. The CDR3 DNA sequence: TGCGCCAGCAGCTCACAGGGAGCGGTTAGCGCCCGAGATACGCAGTATTTT. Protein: CASSSQGAVSARDTQYF.

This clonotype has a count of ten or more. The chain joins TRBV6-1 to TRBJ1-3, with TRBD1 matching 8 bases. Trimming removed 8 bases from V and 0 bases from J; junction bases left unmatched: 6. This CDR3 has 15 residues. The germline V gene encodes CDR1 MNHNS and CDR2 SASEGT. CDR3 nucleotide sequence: TGTGCCAGCCTAACAGGGGGGTACTCTGGAAACACCATATATTTT. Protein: CASLTGGYSGNTIYF.

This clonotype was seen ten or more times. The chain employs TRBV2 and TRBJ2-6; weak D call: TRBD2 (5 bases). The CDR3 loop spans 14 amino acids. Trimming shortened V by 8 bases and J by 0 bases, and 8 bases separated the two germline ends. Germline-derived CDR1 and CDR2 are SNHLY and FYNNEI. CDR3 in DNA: TGTGCCAGCGGAGGACCCTCTGGGGCCAACGTCCTGACTTTC. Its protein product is CASGGPSGANVLTF. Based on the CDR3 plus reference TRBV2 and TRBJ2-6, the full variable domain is EPEVTQTPSHQVTQMGQEVILRCVPISNHLYFYWYRQILGQKVEFLVSFYNNEISEKSEIFDDQFSVERPDGSNFTLKIRSTKLEDSAMYFCASGGPSGANVLTFGAGSRLTVL.

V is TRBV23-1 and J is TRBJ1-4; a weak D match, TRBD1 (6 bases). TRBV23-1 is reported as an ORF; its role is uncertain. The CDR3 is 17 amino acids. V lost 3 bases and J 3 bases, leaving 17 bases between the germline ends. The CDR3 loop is CASSHGHREESNEKLFF. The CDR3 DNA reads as TGCGCCAGCAGTCATGGTCACAGGGAGGAATCTAATGAAAAACTGTTTTTT.

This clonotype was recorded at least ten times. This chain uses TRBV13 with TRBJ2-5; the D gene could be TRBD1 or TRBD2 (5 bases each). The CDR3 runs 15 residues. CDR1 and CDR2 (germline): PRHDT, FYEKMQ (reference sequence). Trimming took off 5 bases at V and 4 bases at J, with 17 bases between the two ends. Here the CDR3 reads CASSLKEGTGETQYF. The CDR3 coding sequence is TGTGCCAGCAGCCTAAAAGAGGGGACGGGAGAGACCCAGTACTTC.

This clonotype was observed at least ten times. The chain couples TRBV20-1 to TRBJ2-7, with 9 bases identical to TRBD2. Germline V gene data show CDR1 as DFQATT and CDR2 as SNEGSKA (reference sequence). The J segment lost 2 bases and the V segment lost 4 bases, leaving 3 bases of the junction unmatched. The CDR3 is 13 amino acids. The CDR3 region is CSAMTSGAYEQYF. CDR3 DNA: TGCAGTGCTATGACTAGCGGAGCCTACGAGCAGTACTTC.

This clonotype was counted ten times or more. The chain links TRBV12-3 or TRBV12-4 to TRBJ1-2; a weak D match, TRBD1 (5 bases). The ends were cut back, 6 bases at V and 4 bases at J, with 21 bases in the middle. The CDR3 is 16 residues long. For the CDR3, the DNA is TGTGCCAGCAGCCTTATGCAGGGTGGAGTGATCTATGGCTACACCTTC. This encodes CASSLMQGGVIYGYTF.

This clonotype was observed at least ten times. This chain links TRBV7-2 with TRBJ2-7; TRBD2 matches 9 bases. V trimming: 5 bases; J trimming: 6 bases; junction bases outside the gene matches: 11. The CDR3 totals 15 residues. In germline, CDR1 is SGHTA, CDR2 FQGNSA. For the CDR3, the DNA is TGTGCCAGCAGCCGCCCGGGACTAGCTTTTCCCGAGCAGTACTTC. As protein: CASSRPGLAFPEQYF.

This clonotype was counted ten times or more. DNA of the CDR3: TGTGCCAGCAGTCCACCGGGAACCCTGGATACGCAGTATTTT. As protein: CASSPPGTLDTQYF. V usage is TRBV28 and J usage is TRBJ2-3; D may be TRBD2 (5 bases). Germline V gene lookup returns CDR1 MDHEN and CDR2 SYDVKM. Trimming stripped 5 bases from V and 6 bases from J, with 15 bases between. CDR3 length: 14 amino acids.

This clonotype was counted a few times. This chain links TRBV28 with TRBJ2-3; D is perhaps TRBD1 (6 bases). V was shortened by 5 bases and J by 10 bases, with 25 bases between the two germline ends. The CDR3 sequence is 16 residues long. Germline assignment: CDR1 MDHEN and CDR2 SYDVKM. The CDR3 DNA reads TGTGCCAGCAGTAACCGCCGAGATCAGGGGAGTGGGGCGCAGTATTTT. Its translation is CASSNRRDQGSGAQYF.

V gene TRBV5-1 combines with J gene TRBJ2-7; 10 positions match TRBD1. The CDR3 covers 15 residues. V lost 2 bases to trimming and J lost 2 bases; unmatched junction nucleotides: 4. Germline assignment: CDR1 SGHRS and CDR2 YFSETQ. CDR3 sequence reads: CASSFRTGGPYEQYF. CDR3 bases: TGCGCCAGCAGCTTCAGGACAGGGGGTCCCTACGAGCAGTACTTC.

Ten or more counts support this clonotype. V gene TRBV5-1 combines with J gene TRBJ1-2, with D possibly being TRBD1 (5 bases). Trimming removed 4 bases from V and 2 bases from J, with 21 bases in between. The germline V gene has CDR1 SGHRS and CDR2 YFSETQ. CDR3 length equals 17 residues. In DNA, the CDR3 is TGCGCCAGCAGCCCTTCGGGTACCATGGGGCAGAACTATGGCTACACCTTC. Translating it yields CASSPSGTMGQNYGYTF.

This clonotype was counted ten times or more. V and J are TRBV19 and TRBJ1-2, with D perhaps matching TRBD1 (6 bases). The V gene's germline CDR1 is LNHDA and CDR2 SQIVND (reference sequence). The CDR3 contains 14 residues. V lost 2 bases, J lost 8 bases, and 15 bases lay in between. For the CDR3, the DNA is TGTGCCAGTAGTATAACCGGGACACCGGGAGGCTACACCTTC. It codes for CASSITGTPGGYTF.

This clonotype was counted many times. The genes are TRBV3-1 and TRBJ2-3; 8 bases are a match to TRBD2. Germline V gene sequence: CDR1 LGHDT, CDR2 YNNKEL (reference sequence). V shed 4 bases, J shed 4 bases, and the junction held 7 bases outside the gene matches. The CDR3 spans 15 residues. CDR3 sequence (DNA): TGTGCCAGCAGCCCATTCGGGGGGGCCGCAGATACGCAGTATTTT. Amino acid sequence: CASSPFGGAADTQYF.

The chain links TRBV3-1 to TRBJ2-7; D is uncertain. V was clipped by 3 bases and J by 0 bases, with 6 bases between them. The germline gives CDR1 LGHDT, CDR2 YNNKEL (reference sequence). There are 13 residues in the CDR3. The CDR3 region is CASSHGSSYEQYF. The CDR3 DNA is TGTGCCAGCAGCCACGGGTCCTCCTACGAGCAGTACTTC.

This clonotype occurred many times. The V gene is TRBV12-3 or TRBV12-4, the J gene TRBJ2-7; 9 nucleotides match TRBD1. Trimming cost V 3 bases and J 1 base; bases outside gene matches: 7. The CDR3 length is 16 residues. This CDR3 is CASSLERGQGSYEQYF. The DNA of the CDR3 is TGTGCCAGCAGTTTGGAGCGGGGACAGGGATCCTACGAGCAGTACTTC.

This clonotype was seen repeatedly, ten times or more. CDR3 amino acids: CASSLDFSRDTQYF. As DNA, the CDR3 is TGTGCCAGCAGCTTAGACTTCTCGCGAGATACGCAGTATTTT. The V call is TRBV7-3, the J call TRBJ2-3; D ambiguous. Looked up from germline, CDR1 is SGHTA and CDR2 is FQGTGA. This CDR3 contains 14 residues. The V gene lost 2 bases and the J gene lost 5 bases, with 11 bases spanning the gap. Together with reference TRBV7-3 and TRBJ2-3, the CDR3 gives the full variable domain: GAGVSQTPSNKVTEKGKYVELRCDPISGHTALYWYRQSLGQGPEFLIYFQGTGAADDSGLPNDRFFAVRPEGSVSTLKIQRTERGDSAVYLCASSLDFSRDTQYFGPGTRLTVL.

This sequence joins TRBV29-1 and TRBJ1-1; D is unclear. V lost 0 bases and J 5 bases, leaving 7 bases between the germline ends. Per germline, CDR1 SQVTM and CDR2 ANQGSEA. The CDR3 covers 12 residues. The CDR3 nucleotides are TGCAGCGTTGAAGATTGGTTAACTGAAGCTTTCTTT. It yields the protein CSVEDWLTEAFF.

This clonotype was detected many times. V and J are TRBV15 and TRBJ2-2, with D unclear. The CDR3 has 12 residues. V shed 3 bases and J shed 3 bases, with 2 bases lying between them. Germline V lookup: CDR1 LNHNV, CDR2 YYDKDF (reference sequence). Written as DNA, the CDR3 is TGTGCCACCAGCAGTTACACCGGGGAGCTGTTTTTT. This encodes CATSSYTGELFF.

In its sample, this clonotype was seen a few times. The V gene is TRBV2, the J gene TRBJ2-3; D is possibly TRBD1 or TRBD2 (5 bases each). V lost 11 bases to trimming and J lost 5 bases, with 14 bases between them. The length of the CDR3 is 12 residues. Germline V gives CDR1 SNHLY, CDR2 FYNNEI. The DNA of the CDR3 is TGTGCCGGGCGCAAGAGGGGAGATACGCAGTATTTT. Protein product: CAGRKRGDTQYF.

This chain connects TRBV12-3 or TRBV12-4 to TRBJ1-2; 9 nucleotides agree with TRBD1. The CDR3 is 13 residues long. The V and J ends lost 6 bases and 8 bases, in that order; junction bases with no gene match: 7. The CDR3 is CASSRTGVGGYTF. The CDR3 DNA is TGTGCCAGCAGCCGGACAGGGGTCGGGGGCTACACCTTC.

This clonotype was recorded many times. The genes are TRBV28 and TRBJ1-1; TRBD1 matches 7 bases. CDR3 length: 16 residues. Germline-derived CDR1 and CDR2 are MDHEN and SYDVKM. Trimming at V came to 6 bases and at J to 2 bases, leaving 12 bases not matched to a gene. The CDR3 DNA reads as TGTGCCAGCAGCCGGACAGGCCTGCTGAGTAACACTGAAGCTTTCTTT. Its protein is CASSRTGLLSNTEAFF. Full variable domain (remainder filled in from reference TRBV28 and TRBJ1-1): DVKVTQSSRYLVKRTGEKVFLECVQDMDHENMFWYRQDPGLGLRLIYFSYDVKMKEKGDIPEGYSVSREKKERFSLILESASTNQTSMYLCASSRTGLLSNTEAFFGQGTRLTVV.

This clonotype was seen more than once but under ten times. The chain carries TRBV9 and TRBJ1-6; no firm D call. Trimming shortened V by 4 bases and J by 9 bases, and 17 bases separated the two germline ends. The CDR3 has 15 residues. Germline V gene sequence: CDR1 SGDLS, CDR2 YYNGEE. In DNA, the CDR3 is TGTGCCAGCAGCATAGACGGGGAGGTCGGTTCACCCCTCCACTTT. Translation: CASSIDGEVGSPLHF.

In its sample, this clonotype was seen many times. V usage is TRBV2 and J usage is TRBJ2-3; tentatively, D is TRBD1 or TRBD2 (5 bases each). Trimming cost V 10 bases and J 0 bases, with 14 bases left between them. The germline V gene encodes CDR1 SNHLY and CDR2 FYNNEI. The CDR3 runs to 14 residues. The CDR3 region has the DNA TGTGCCACGATCCGGGACCTTAGCACAGATACGCAGTATTTT. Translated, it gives CATIRDLSTDTQYF.

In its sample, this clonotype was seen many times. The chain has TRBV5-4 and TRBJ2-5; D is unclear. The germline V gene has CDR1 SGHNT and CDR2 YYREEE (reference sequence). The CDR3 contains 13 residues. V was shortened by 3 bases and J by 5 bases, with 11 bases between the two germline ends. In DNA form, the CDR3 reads TGTGCCAGCAGCTCTGGTCCCAGGGAGACCCAGTACTTC. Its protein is CASSSGPRETQYF. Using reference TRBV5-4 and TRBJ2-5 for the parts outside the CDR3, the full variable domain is ETGVTQSPTHLIKTRGQQVTLRCSSQSGHNTVSWYQQALGQGPQFIFQYYREEENGRGNFPPRFSGLQFPNYSSELNVNALELDDSALYLCASSSGPRETQYFGPGTRLLVL.

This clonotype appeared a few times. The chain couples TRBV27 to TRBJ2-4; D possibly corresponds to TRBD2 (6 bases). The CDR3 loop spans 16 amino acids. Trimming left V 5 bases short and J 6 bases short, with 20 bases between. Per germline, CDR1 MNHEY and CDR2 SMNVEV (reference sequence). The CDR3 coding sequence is TGTGCCAGCAGTCCCCGAACCGGAGGGAGGACAAACATTCAGTACTTC. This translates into CASSPRTGGRTNIQYF.

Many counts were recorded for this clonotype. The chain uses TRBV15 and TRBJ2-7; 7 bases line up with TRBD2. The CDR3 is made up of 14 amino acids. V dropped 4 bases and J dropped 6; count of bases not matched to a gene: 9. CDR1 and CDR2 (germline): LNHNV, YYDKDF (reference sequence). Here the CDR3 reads CATSNRGVLSEQYF. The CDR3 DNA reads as TGTGCCACCAGCAATCGGGGGGTTCTCTCCGAGCAGTACTTC.

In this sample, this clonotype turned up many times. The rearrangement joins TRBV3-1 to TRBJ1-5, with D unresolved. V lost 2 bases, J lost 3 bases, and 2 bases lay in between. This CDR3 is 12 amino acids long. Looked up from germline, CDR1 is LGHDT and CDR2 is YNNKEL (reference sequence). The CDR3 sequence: CASSQFNQPQHF. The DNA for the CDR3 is TGTGCCAGCAGCCAATTCAATCAGCCCCAGCATTTT.